This TCR beta chain came from a study of OX40 agonist ivuxolimab in advanced cancers. In the study overall: Every patient in dose escalation had hepatocellular carcinoma, melanoma, renal cell or head and neck cancer. One hepatocellular carcinoma and a couple of cutaneous melanoma patients partially responded. The study's findings and limits: On average, CD8+ T cells showed a greater number of expanded clones than CD4+.

Some clones are missing from TCRdb's copy, which holds only in-frame ones; the method was immunoSEQ multiplex PCR. The sample shows more than 20,000 clones, 80% to 95% of them seen only once. Patients were excluded for autoimmune disease history or systemic immunosuppression. CDR3 length: 14 residues. Germline CDR1 SGHNT, CDR2 YYREEE (reference sequence). J lost 6 bases, V lost 4 bases, and 9 bases had no gene match. As concerns this clone: Its antigen is undetermined.

The rearrangement links TRBV5-4 to TRBJ2-7; the match to TRBD1 covers 8 bases. The TCR was taken from an adult with an advanced solid tumor such as melanoma, head and neck, liver or kidney cancer. The starting material was CD4+ or CD8+ T cells sorted from blood, obtained in a trial of the OX40 agonist ivuxolimab. This CDR3 reads CASSPGTGRFEQYF. The CDR3 bases are TGTGCCAGCAGCCCGGGGACAGGTCGGTTCGAGCAGTACTTC.